A selection of T cell receptor beta chains follows, all from one sample in a study of blood T cell repertoires in COVID-19. Only in-frame clones appear in the TCRdb table, and some are missing; sequencing was by immunoSEQ multiplex PCR. The sample includes about 110,000 clones, roughly 81% of them seen just once. The sequencing input was peripheral blood. The receptor source for this set is a human donor in a cohort sampled during active COVID-19. Both conserved end residues are part of each CDR3. A D gene is named only where the DNA matches it firmly. Size tells how often a clone was seen (once, few, many) or the class of an expanded clone, and some rows leave it out.

j_call,clone_size,cdr3_length,d_call,v_call,cdr3_nt,cdr3_aa
TRBJ2-2,NA,15,NA,TRBV7-9,TGTGCCAGCAGCCTACACGGGACAAACACCGGGGAGCTGTTTTTT,CASSLHGTNTGELFF
TRBJ2-6,NA,14,TRBD1,TRBV7-2,TGTGCCACCGACAGGGGAACTGGGGCCAACGTCCTGACTTTC,CATDRGTGANVLTF
TRBJ1-1,NA,13,NA,TRBV27,TGTGCCAGCAGCCTGATGGGGGGCACTGAAGCTTTCTTT,CASSLMGGTEAFF
TRBJ1-1,NA,16,NA,TRBV5-1,TGCGCCAGCAGCTTGGCCGTTCGGCAGGAGAACACTGAAGCTTTCTTT,CASSLAVRQENTEAFF
TRBJ2-1,few,14,NA,TRBV6-2/TRBV6-3,TGTGCCAGCAGTTCTTACCGAGACTACAATGAGCAGTTCTTC,CASSSYRDYNEQFF
TRBJ2-5,NA,12,TRBD1,TRBV24-1,TGTGCCACCGGGACAGCTCAAGAGACCCAGTACTTC,CATGTAQETQYF
TRBJ2-7,NA,16,TRBD2,TRBV28,TGTGCCAGCAGTGGTGGGATAGCGGGGGGGGGCTACGAGCAGTACTTC,CASSGGIAGGGYEQYF
TRBJ2-2,NA,16,TRBD1,TRBV24-1,TGTGCCACCAGTGATACCGGGACAGTAATCACCGGGGAGCTGTTTTTT,CATSDTGTVITGELFF
TRBJ2-7,NA,14,NA,TRBV11-2,TGTGCCAGCAGCCCGTCTAGCGTCGCCTACGAGCAGTACTTC,CASSPSSVAYEQYF
TRBJ1-1,NA,17,NA,TRBV18,TGTGCCAGCTCACTTCGGGACAATTCCTTCATGAACACTGAAGCTTTCTTT,CASSLRDNSFMNTEAFF
TRBJ1-1,NA,15,NA,TRBV13,TGTGCCAGCAGCGACACGCATACAGGAAACACTGAAGCTTTCTTT,CASSDTHTGNTEAFF
TRBJ2-7,NA,16,TRBD1,TRBV5-6,TGTGCCAGCAGCCCGGGCCCGGGACAGGGGTACTACGAGCAGTACTTC,CASSPGPGQGYYEQYF
TRBJ1-1,NA,14,NA,TRBV7-8,TGTGCCAGCAGCTTAGGAGGGATGAACACTGAAGCTTTCTTT,CASSLGGMNTEAFF
TRBJ1-1,NA,16,TRBD1,TRBV10-3,TGTGCCATCAGCGAGAGGCCCGGGACAGGGAGAACTGAAGCTTTCTTT,CAISERPGTGRTEAFF
TRBJ1-1,few,13,NA,TRBV19,TGTGCCAGTAGTATAAAAGGGGACACTGAAGCTTTCTTT,CASSIKGDTEAFF
TRBJ2-5,NA,15,NA,TRBV28,TGTGCCAGCAGTTTACCTACGGGGGGCCCAGAGACCCAGTACTTC,CASSLPTGGPETQYF
TRBJ2-7,once,15,TRBD1,TRBV19,TGTGCCAGTAGTATATCAGGACAGGCTACCTACGAGCAGTACTTC,CASSISGQATYEQYF
TRBJ1-2,NA,15,NA,TRBV7-2,TGTGCCAGCAGCTTACCGGGGCGGGGGGTTAACGGCTACACCTTC,CASSLPGRGVNGYTF
TRBJ1-1,NA,13,NA,TRBV21-1,TGTGCCAGCAGCATGTGTGGGAGCACTGAAGCTTTCTTT,CASSMCGSTEAFF
TRBJ1-1,NA,14,NA,TRBV7-6,TGTGCCAGCAGCTTGACAGTAATGAACACTGAAGCTTTCTTT,CASSLTVMNTEAFF
TRBJ1-3,NA,13,NA,TRBV7-2,TGTGCCAGCAGACAGGACGTCGGAAACACCATATATTTT,CASRQDVGNTIYF
TRBJ2-7,NA,14,TRBD1,TRBV9,TGTGCCAGCAGCGTGGGGGACAGGGTCAACGAGCAGTACTTC,CASSVGDRVNEQYF
TRBJ2-5,NA,13,NA,TRBV2,TGTGCCAGCAGTGAAGTTCTAAAAGAGACCCAGTACTTC,CASSEVLKETQYF
TRBJ1-2,NA,15,TRBD1,TRBV27,TGTGCCAGCTCCCCAGCAGACAGGGTGGGTTACGGCTACACCTTC,CASSPADRVGYGYTF
TRBJ2-5,NA,16,TRBD1,TRBV5-1,TGCGCCAGCAGCGCCCAGACAGGGGCTGTGGAAGAGACCCAGTACTTC,CASSAQTGAVEETQYF
TRBJ2-2,NA,15,TRBD1,TRBV27,TGTGCCAGCAGTTTGGGGACAGGGGGCGGCGGGGAGCTGTTTTTT,CASSLGTGGGGELFF
TRBJ1-5,NA,15,NA,TRBV19,TGTGCCAGTACCGCCCGGGATTTCCCCAATCAGCCCCAGCATTTT,CASTARDFPNQPQHF
TRBJ1-4,NA,13,NA,TRBV5-6,TGTGCCAGCAGCTTGGACAGAGCTGAAAAACTGTTTTTT,CASSLDRAEKLFF
TRBJ2-5,once,15,NA,TRBV6-6,TGTGCCAGCAGCCGGTGGGGGGAGCGCCAAGAGACCCAGTACTTC,CASSRWGERQETQYF
TRBJ1-6,NA,18,NA,TRBV5-1,TGCGCCAGCAGCACAGGCCCATCGCCGACCTTATATAATTCACCCCTCCACTTT,CASSTGPSPTLYNSPLHF
TRBJ2-1,NA,16,TRBD2,TRBV28,TGTGCCAGCAGTTTAGCTGGTAGCGGGATAAGGGATGAGCAGTTCTTC,CASSLAGSGIRDEQFF
TRBJ1-5,few,14,NA,TRBV5-6,TGTGCCAGCAGCTTATCGGACTCGAATCAGCCCCAGCATTTT,CASSLSDSNQPQHF
TRBJ1-2,NA,13,NA,TRBV28,TGTGCCAGCAGTCCCCCAGGGGCGTATGGCTACACCTTC,CASSPPGAYGYTF
TRBJ2-7,NA,13,NA,TRBV24-1,TGTGCCACCAGTGACAGGCTATCCTACGAGCAGTACTTC,CATSDRLSYEQYF
TRBJ1-1,NA,15,TRBD1,TRBV2,TGTGCCAGCAGAGCCGGGACAGGGGTTCTTACTGAAGCTTTCTTT,CASRAGTGVLTEAFF
TRBJ2-1,NA,11,NA,TRBV30,TGTGCCTTGGGGCGGTCGGGAGAGCAGTTCTTC,CALGRSGEQFF
TRBJ1-5,NA,13,NA,TRBV19,TGTGCCAGTAGCAGACTGGAGGATCAGCCCCAGCATTTT,CASSRLEDQPQHF
TRBJ1-6,once,13,NA,TRBV7-9,TGTGCCAGCAGCTTGCCAGGGTATTCACCCCTCCACTTT,CASSLPGYSPLHF
TRBJ2-5,once,13,NA,TRBV19,TGTGCCAGTAGACGGGGGTTAGGAGAGACCCAGTACTTC,CASRRGLGETQYF
TRBJ1-2,NA,15,NA,TRBV16,TGTGCCAGCAGCCAATTTGTGGAGAGGAACTATGGCTACACCTTC,CASSQFVERNYGYTF
TRBJ1-3,NA,14,NA,TRBV20-1,TGCAGTGCTAGTTGGACAGCGTCTGGAAACACCATATATTTT,CSASWTASGNTIYF
TRBJ2-7,NA,15,NA,TRBV4-2,TGTGCCAGCAGCCAATCCCTCAGACAGGCGGGCGAGCAGTACTTC,CASSQSLRQAGEQYF
TRBJ1-1,NA,16,TRBD1,TRBV28,TGTGCCAGCAGTTTACCGGGACAGGGGGCGGACACTGAAGCTTTCTTT,CASSLPGQGADTEAFF
TRBJ1-2,NA,17,TRBD1,TRBV7-2,TGTGCCAGCAGCTTAGATCTAGGGGGACAGGGAGGTGGAGGCTACACCTTC,CASSLDLGGQGGGGYTF
TRBJ2-3,NA,14,NA,TRBV5-1,TGCGCCAGCAGCTTGTACGGGAGCACAGATACGCAGTATTTT,CASSLYGSTDTQYF
TRBJ1-1,NA,15,TRBD1,TRBV5-1,TGCGCCAGCAGCGGTACAGGGGGTATGAACACTGAAGCTTTCTTT,CASSGTGGMNTEAFF
TRBJ1-5,once,17,TRBD1,TRBV6-2/TRBV6-3,TGTGCCAGCAGTTTCAGCCTCCCGGGACAGACCAATCAGCCCCAGCATTTT,CASSFSLPGQTNQPQHF
TRBJ2-1,once,14,NA,TRBV6-6,TGTGCCAGTGGAACAGGGAGCTCCTACAATGAGCAGTTCTTC,CASGTGSSYNEQFF
TRBJ2-4,NA,14,NA,TRBV6-6,TGTGCCAGCAGACAGGGTATAGCCAAAAACATTCAGTACTTC,CASRQGIAKNIQYF
TRBJ2-1,NA,15,TRBD1,TRBV9,TGTGCCAGCAGCGTAATGGGGACAGGGAACAATGAGCAGTTCTTC,CASSVMGTGNNEQFF
TRBJ1-1,once,15,NA,TRBV4-1,TGCGCCAGCAGCCAAGATCGGGGGGAGAGCACTGAAGCTTTCTTT,CASSQDRGESTEAFF
TRBJ1-1,once,14,TRBD1,TRBV15,TGTGCCACCAGCCCGCGAGACAGGGGGGCTGAAGCTTTCTTT,CATSPRDRGAEAFF
TRBJ2-1,NA,14,NA,TRBV15,TGTGCCACCAGCAGAAGAGGGATCAGAAATGAGCAGTTCTTC,CATSRRGIRNEQFF
TRBJ2-7,NA,12,TRBD1,TRBV18,TGTGCCAGCTCACCCGACAGGGGCGAGCAGTACTTC,CASSPDRGEQYF
TRBJ2-1,NA,15,NA,TRBV5-8,TGTGCCAGCAGCCCAGCGGGTTACTCCTACAATGAGCAATTCTTC,CASSPAGYSYNEQFF
TRBJ1-5,once,18,NA,TRBV5-6,TGTGCCAGCAGCTTTTGGGTTAGTGGGGCCACAGGCGTATTGCCCCAGCATTTT,CASSFWVSGATGVLPQHF
TRBJ1-6,NA,16,NA,TRBV12-5,TGTGCTAGTGGTTTCCAGACCGGAGTCGCAGATTCACCCCTCCACTTT,CASGFQTGVADSPLHF
TRBJ2-1,NA,18,TRBD2,TRBV3-1/TRBV3-2,TGTGCCAGCAGCGTACTGCCGGGACTAGCGGGGGCTGACGATGAGCAGTTCTTC,CASSVLPGLAGADDEQFF
TRBJ1-1,NA,14,NA,TRBV9,TGTGCCAGCAGCGGACGAGAGGGCTACACTGAAGCTTTCTTT,CASSGREGYTEAFF